The 7 T cell receptor beta chains given below trace back to one sample, sequenced in a study of T cell changes during pregnancy in multiple sclerosis. Libraries were prepared by immunoSEQ multiplex PCR; TCRdb keeps only in-frame clonotypes and omits some of them. Among 45,000 to 55,000 clones listed, approximately 90% were seen once. Sequencing was performed on CD4+ T cells from peripheral blood mononuclear cells, taken after pregnancy. These receptors originate from a female donor in good health, enrolled as a control in a pregnancy study.

The chain combines TRBV4-2 with TRBJ2-7, with TRBD2 matching over 9 bases. This CDR3 is built from 17 residues. Germline V gene data show CDR1 as LGHNA and CDR2 as YNFKEQ. The junction had 10 bases not matched to a gene; V was cut back by 1 base and J by 3 bases. The CDR3 DNA is TGTGCCAGCAGCCAAGGGCGACTTGGCGGGGGGGTCTACGAGCAGTACTTC. Translation gives CASSQGRLGGGVYEQYF.

The gene calls are TRBV10-3 and TRBJ2-7; D gene uncertain. This CDR3 has 11 residues. The V end was cut by 3 bases, the J end by 3 bases, with 3 bases between. CDR1 is ENHRY and CDR2 is SYGVKD in the germline V gene. This chain's CDR3 is CAISELYEQYF. DNA for the CDR3: TGTGCCATCAGTGAACTCTACGAGCAGTACTTC.

The J gene is TRBJ1-2, the V gene TRBV18; D unclear. V dropped 2 bases and J dropped 3 bases, with 7 bases sitting between them. The CDR3 is 13 residues long. The germline CDR1 and CDR2 sequences are KGHSH and LQKENI. The CDR3 DNA sequence: TGTGCCAGCTCACCAACCCGAGACTATGGCTACACCTTC. Encoded protein: CASSPTRDYGYTF.

The J gene is TRBJ1-2, the V gene TRBV30; TRBD1 aligns across 7 bases. Germline V CDR1 and CDR2: GTSNPN, SVGIG (reference sequence). With V trimmed by 1 base and J by 5 bases, 13 bases remained unmatched. This CDR3 is built from 16 residues. CDR3 sequence: CAWSARTGSTNYGYTF. The CDR3 coding sequence is TGTGCCTGGAGTGCTAGGACAGGCTCAACGAATTATGGCTACACCTTC.

The chain joins TRBV7-2 to TRBJ2-5; 9 nucleotides match TRBD1. Germline V CDR1 and CDR2: SGHTA, FQGNSA. Trimming cost V 2 bases and J 4 bases; bases outside gene matches: 2. The CDR3 length is 14 residues. CDR3 bases: TGTGCCAGCAGCTTACGACAGGGGGGAGAGACCCAGTACTTC. It codes for CASSLRQGGETQYF.

The rearrangement joins TRBV11-3 to TRBJ2-1, with D perhaps TRBD1 (5 bases). Germline V gene sequence: CDR1 SGHNT, CDR2 YENEEA. V shed 0 bases and J shed 5 bases, with 20 bases lying between them. The CDR3 sequence is 18 residues long. CDR3 region: CASSLDHLDRDANNEQFF. CDR3 coding DNA: TGTGCCAGCAGCTTAGATCACCTCGACAGAGACGCTAACAATGAGCAGTTCTTC.

V is TRBV23-1 and J is TRBJ2-2; possible D gene TRBD1, 5 bases. TRBV23-1 has ORF status, its function being uncertain. This CDR3 is 13 amino acids long. Trimming left V 5 bases short and J 8 bases short, with 12 bases between. The CDR3 DNA reads as TGCGCCAGCAGTGACAGACGTTGGGGGGAGCTGTTTTTT. It translates to CASSDRRWGELFF.